This T cell receptor beta chain is drawn from a study of PD-1 blockade in classical Hodgkin lymphoma. Time point of the sample: cycle 4 day 1 (C4D1), after about 6 weeks of nivolumab. Each patient experienced a relapse that followed autologous stem cell transplantation, and brentuximab vedotin exposure varied. On this clone itself: Its matching antigen is unknown.

Study conclusions and caveats: Relapsed/refractory patients reportedly had lower baseline diversity than newly diagnosed patients. The causes of the repertoire differences, possibly disease activity or prior therapy, remain undefined.

Here immunoSEQ multiplex PCR was the method, and the copy in TCRdb shows in-frame clones only, minus some. This table holds 90,000 to 140,000 clones, roughly 87% found once. This sample comprised peripheral blood mononuclear cells (PBMCs), obtained before the fourth cycle of nivolumab. This TCR was sampled from a human donor with classical Hodgkin lymphoma.

CDR3 coding DNA: TGTGCCAGCAGTTTGCATATACGGTACTATGGCTACACCTTC. This sequence encodes CASSLHIRYYGYTF. The chain recombines TRBV28 with TRBJ1-2; no firm D call. The CDR3 has 14 amino acids. Germline V lookup: CDR1 MDHEN, CDR2 SYDVKM. V lost 3 bases and J 3 bases, leaving 11 bases between the germline ends.